The clone carrying this T cell receptor beta chain was counted only a few times. The antigen remains unidentified. This sample was included in a study of T cells after yellow fever vaccination. Study summary: Fractions of limited cellularity were prepared by means of SMART-Seq v4 Ultra Low Input. Findings and caveats of the study: Abundant clonotypes from the bulk population could get into FACS-sorted repertoires as contaminants. Weaker in magnitude, the secondary response showed a faster peak on day 5 versus 15. Overall, a small share of clonotypes was seen in both CD4 and CD8 compartments.

The CDR3 runs 15 residues. Germline lookup yields CDR1 SGHKS and CDR2 YYEKEE (reference sequence). The V and J ends lost 0 bases and 6 bases, in that order; junction bases with no gene match: 7. TCRdb reprocessed the 5' RACE reads via MiXCR and lists one record per CDR3 protein. The table lists under 600,000 distinct CDR3 sequences, roughly 13% of them singletons. The TCR originated in a man younger than 40 who received the YFV17D yellow fever vaccine. The sequenced sample was PBMCs, obtained on the day of the yellow fever booster vaccination. The chain has TRBV5-5 and TRBJ2-7; 9 nucleotides line up with TRBD1. DNA of the CDR3: TGTGCCAGCAGCTTGGTCACAGGGGGCCCAGCCGAGCAGTACTTC. It is translated as CASSLVTGGPAEQYF. Using reference TRBV5-5 and TRBJ2-7 for the parts outside the CDR3, the full variable domain is DAGVTQSPTHLIKTRGQQVTLRCSPISGHKSVSWYQQVLGQGPQFIFQYYEKEERGRGNFPDRFSARQFPNYSSELNVNALLLGDSALYLCASSLVTGGPAEQYFGPGTRLTVT.